The source of this T cell receptor beta chain is a study of cytomegalovirus exposure and HLA in healthy donors. Details on this clone: The junction departs from germline at one end; a sequencing error may be responsible.

Germline V lookup: CDR1 LNHNV, CDR2 YYDKDF (reference sequence). The CDR3 spans 14 residues. A multiplex PCR was run with 60 Vbeta primers and 13 Jbeta primers. The data were produced by immunoSEQ multiplex PCR, yet TCRdb's version contains in-frame clones alone and is incomplete. The repertoire holds some 120,000 clones, with around 81% as singletons. Sequencing input: PBMCs. J is TRBJ2-7 and V is TRBV15, with D tentatively TRBD1 (6 bases). The TCR sequence derives from a female donor in good health and CMV-seronegative. The CDR3, as DNA: TGTGCCACCAGATCCGACAGGCGCTCCTACGGGCAGTACTTC. Translating it yields CATRSDRRSYGQYF.